Below, 9 T cell receptor beta chains from the same sample are listed, as sequenced in a study of monozygotic twins with inflammatory bowel disease. TCRdb reprocessed the 5' RACE reads, with one entry per CDR3 protein and no DNA. The sample holds some 400,000 distinct CDR3 sequences. Sequenced: blood. The source of these receptors is a human donor with ulcerative colitis or Crohn's disease, or a healthy co-twin of an affected twin (not recorded which).

The chain couples TRBV18 to TRBJ2-1; TCRdb returns TRBD1, unconfirmable since there is no DNA. CDR3 length equals 11 residues. Germline V gene data show CDR1 as KGHSH and CDR2 as LQKENI. The CDR3 region is CASSRGDEQFF. Filled out from reference TRBV18 and TRBJ2-1, the complete variable domain reads NAGVMQNPRHLVRRRGQEARLRCSPMKGHSHVYWYRQLPEEGLKFMVYLQKENIIDESGMPKERFSAEFPKEGPSILRIQQVVRGDSAAYFCASSRGDEQFFGPGTRLTVL.

This chain connects TRBV6-2 or TRBV6-3 to TRBJ2-3; no DNA is available, so the TRBD2 call from TCRdb remains unchecked. The CDR3 has 15 amino acids. Germline assignment: CDR1 MNHEY and CDR2 SVGEGT. The CDR3 spells CASSQRGRARDTQYF.

The chain carries TRBV6-2 or TRBV6-3 and TRBJ2-2; TCRdb returns TRBD2, unconfirmable since there is no DNA. The CDR3 consists of 14 residues. Germline V gene lookup returns CDR1 MNHEY and CDR2 SVGEGT. CDR3 protein: CASSQVPGTGELFF.

The genes are TRBV29-1 and TRBJ2-2; the TCRdb D gene call, TRBD1, has no DNA to confirm it. Per germline, CDR1 SQVTM and CDR2 ANQGSEA. This CDR3 region has 13 residues. The CDR3 spells CSGAKRNTGELFF.

The chain links TRBV20-1 to TRBJ2-5; TCRdb selects TRBD1, and the lack of DNA leaves this call unchecked. The CDR3 runs to 14 residues. The germline V gene encodes CDR1 DFQATT and CDR2 SNEGSKA (reference sequence). The chain's CDR3 is CSAIPPGGQETQYF.

The chain is built from TRBV11-3 and TRBJ2-1. This CDR3 contains 15 residues. Germline assignment: CDR1 SGHNT and CDR2 YENEEA. The CDR3 sequence: CASSFSGSSLEEQFF.

The chain joins TRBV12-3 or TRBV12-4 to TRBJ1-4; TCRdb gives TRBD1 as the D gene, but with no DNA this cannot be confirmed. CDR3 size: 17 residues. The CDR3 spells CASSLGLQGARNEKLFF.

This CDR3 is CASSKGTSGGRDTQYF. The V gene is TRBV5-1, the J gene TRBJ2-3; with no DNA, the TCRdb D assignment of TRBD2 cannot be verified. The CDR3 spans 16 residues. Germline V lookup: CDR1 SGHRS, CDR2 YFSETQ.

This sequence joins TRBV11-2 and TRBJ2-1. Germline V lookup: CDR1 SGHAT, CDR2 FQNNGV. This CDR3 spans 15 amino acids. This chain's CDR3 is CASTLAGDSYNEQFF.